A single TCR beta chain is shown here with its context. What it recognizes is unknown. PCR primers comprised 60 Vbeta and 13 Jbeta primers. Some clones are missing from TCRdb's copy, which holds only in-frame ones; the method was immunoSEQ multiplex PCR. There are nearly 300,000 clones in the sample; roughly 85% occur only once, and roughly 4% lies in the top ten. The data derive from a study of cytomegalovirus exposure and HLA in healthy donors. The study's findings and limits: In a later analysis, donors in an Asian-associated ancestry cluster reportedly had fewer N-insertions in productive TCRs than the cohort mean.

Likely unrecorded immune exposures existed in these nominally healthy donors. Sequencing input: PBMCs. This receptor was identified in a man aged 35 to 55 in good health and CMV-seropositive.

CDR3 residues: CASSLVWAVSGNTIYF. CDR3 coding DNA: TGTGCCAGCAGCTTAGTATGGGCAGTCTCTGGAAACACCATATATTTT. This chain joins TRBV7-2 and TRBJ1-3; D call uncertain. Germline loops: CDR1 SGHTA, CDR2 FQGNSA. V dropped 1 base and J dropped 0 bases, with 10 bases sitting between them. The CDR3 is 16 amino acids.